Below, one T cell receptor (beta chain) is given with its context. The entry originates in a study of blood T cell repertoires in COVID-19. The CDR3 has 16 residues. V gave up 5 bases and J gave up 2 bases; unmatched junction bases: 12. CDR1 is SGHVS and CDR2 is FNYEAQ in the germline V gene. Produced via immunoSEQ multiplex PCR; TCRdb's table is partial and in-frame only. Counted here are hundreds of thousands of clones, approximately 90% occurring once; the ten biggest clones make up under 9.5%. V gene TRBV7-6 combines with J gene TRBJ2-7; the match to TRBD1 covers 7 bases. Sequencing was carried out using PBMCs or T cells enriched from blood (not recorded which). This TCR was recovered from a man aged 40-49 years who had recovered from COVID-19. DNA for the CDR3: TGTGCCAGCAGCGCACTTGCCCGGACAGGCACCTACGAGCAGTACTTC. It specifies CASSALARTGTYEQYF.